These T cell receptor beta chains were read from a single sample in a study of identical twins. TCRdb re-derived calls from the 5' RACE reads in MiXCR, one entry per CDR3 protein. This sample has about 530,000 distinct CDR3 sequences; about 16% occur once, and the top ten carry roughly 0.42%. The same data also went into a second study, on yellow fever vaccine responses in identical twins.

Specimen: CD4+ T cells sorted from blood. The source of these receptors is a woman aged 18 to 35 in good health. The CDR3 runs from the conserved cysteine through the conserved F or W. The D gene is left open where the match is weak. The size field is filled for only some rows; it gives once, few, many or a size class.

clone size: many
V gene: TRBV13
D gene: TRBD1
CDR3 protein: CASSSDREETQYF

clone size: NA
V gene: TRBV4-1
D gene: NA
CDR3 protein: CASSPGVWQTNEKLFF

clone size: NA
V gene: TRBV10-3
D gene: TRBD1
CDR3 protein: CAIMRTGGTDTQYF

clone size: few
V gene: TRBV20-1
D gene: NA
CDR3 protein: CSARDKNEQFF

clone size: many
V gene: TRBV12-3/TRBV12-4
D gene: NA
CDR3 protein: CASSLWDNTDTQYF

clone size: many
V gene: TRBV29-1
D gene: NA
CDR3 protein: CSVATNEKLFF

clone size: few
V gene: TRBV29-1
D gene: NA
CDR3 protein: CSVRQGVTEAFF

clone size: many
V gene: TRBV3-1
D gene: NA
CDR3 protein: CASSQFDGGPQETQYF

clone size: few
V gene: TRBV6-1
D gene: TRBD1
CDR3 protein: CASSLRDRGVYEQYF

clone size: NA
V gene: TRBV12-3/TRBV12-4
D gene: NA
CDR3 protein: CASRLRTTNEQFF

clone size: NA
V gene: TRBV5-1
D gene: TRBD1
CDR3 protein: CASSLALKQGNNEQFF

clone size: few
V gene: TRBV10-3
D gene: NA
CDR3 protein: CATSERNTGELFF

clone size: once
V gene: TRBV27
D gene: NA
CDR3 protein: CASSLASAGYNSPLHF

clone size: NA
V gene: TRBV10-3
D gene: NA
CDR3 protein: CAISQGSVGELFF

clone size: NA
V gene: TRBV6-5
D gene: NA
CDR3 protein: CASGAATYGYTF

clone size: NA
V gene: TRBV2
D gene: TRBD1
CDR3 protein: CASRDPGQVTYEQYF

clone size: NA
V gene: TRBV12-3/TRBV12-4
D gene: NA
CDR3 protein: CASIPGAGEQFF

clone size: few
V gene: TRBV11-3
D gene: TRBD1
CDR3 protein: CASSFGGTGGDEQFF

clone size: few
V gene: TRBV5-1
D gene: NA
CDR3 protein: CASSLAPGASSTGELFF

clone size: NA
V gene: TRBV12-3/TRBV12-4
D gene: NA
CDR3 protein: CASSPRPPGGEGANTGELFF

clone size: few
V gene: TRBV27
D gene: TRBD2
CDR3 protein: CASSSWTSSETQYF

clone size: many
V gene: TRBV5-1
D gene: NA
CDR3 protein: CASSLAPANTGELFF

clone size: many
V gene: TRBV25-1
D gene: TRBD1
CDR3 protein: CASSGGGTGTYEQYF

clone size: NA
V gene: TRBV5-1
D gene: TRBD1
CDR3 protein: CASSSDRVDDIQYF

clone size: NA
V gene: TRBV20-1
D gene: TRBD1
CDR3 protein: CSAPDRGRLETQYF

clone size: NA
V gene: TRBV28
D gene: NA
CDR3 protein: CAIQTGTDTQYF

clone size: NA
V gene: TRBV12-3/TRBV12-4
D gene: TRBD1
CDR3 protein: CASSPIGTGGNRQYF

clone size: few
V gene: TRBV24-1
D gene: NA
CDR3 protein: CATSDPSPIQETQYF

clone size: few
V gene: TRBV5-1
D gene: NA
CDR3 protein: CASSRGDLGYTF

clone size: few
V gene: TRBV28
D gene: NA
CDR3 protein: CASSLDRRWLSTDTQYF

clone size: few
V gene: TRBV19
D gene: TRBD2
CDR3 protein: CASSIRTSGSYNEQFF

clone size: few
V gene: TRBV7-8
D gene: NA
CDR3 protein: CASSLRDDVGRQTQYF

clone size: few
V gene: TRBV12-3/TRBV12-4
D gene: NA
CDR3 protein: CASHMGTQYF

clone size: NA
V gene: TRBV12-3/TRBV12-4
D gene: TRBD2
CDR3 protein: CASSLGGGRAKNIQYF

clone size: few
V gene: TRBV5-1
D gene: NA
CDR3 protein: CASSPLGVQETQYF

clone size: NA
V gene: TRBV11-2
D gene: NA
CDR3 protein: CASSLPRGDTGELFF

clone size: NA
V gene: TRBV7-2
D gene: TRBD2
CDR3 protein: CASSLVPGREDNEQFF

clone size: few
V gene: TRBV12-3/TRBV12-4
D gene: NA
CDR3 protein: CASSLQYTEAFF

clone size: few
V gene: TRBV23-1
D gene: NA
CDR3 protein: CASNLRRNTQYF

clone size: NA
V gene: TRBV10-2
D gene: TRBD2
CDR3 protein: CASSGGGLAKNIQYF

clone size: NA
V gene: TRBV3-1
D gene: TRBD2
CDR3 protein: CASSPSPGLAGLYNEQFF

clone size: NA
V gene: TRBV12-3/TRBV12-4
D gene: TRBD2
CDR3 protein: CAFCVPTGTSGSADTQYF

clone size: NA
V gene: TRBV20-1
D gene: NA
CDR3 protein: CSATRATSSYEQYF

clone size: few
V gene: TRBV7-9
D gene: TRBD1
CDR3 protein: CASRAGTGPNTEAFF

clone size: NA
V gene: TRBV24-1
D gene: NA
CDR3 protein: CATSDFSLENTGELFF